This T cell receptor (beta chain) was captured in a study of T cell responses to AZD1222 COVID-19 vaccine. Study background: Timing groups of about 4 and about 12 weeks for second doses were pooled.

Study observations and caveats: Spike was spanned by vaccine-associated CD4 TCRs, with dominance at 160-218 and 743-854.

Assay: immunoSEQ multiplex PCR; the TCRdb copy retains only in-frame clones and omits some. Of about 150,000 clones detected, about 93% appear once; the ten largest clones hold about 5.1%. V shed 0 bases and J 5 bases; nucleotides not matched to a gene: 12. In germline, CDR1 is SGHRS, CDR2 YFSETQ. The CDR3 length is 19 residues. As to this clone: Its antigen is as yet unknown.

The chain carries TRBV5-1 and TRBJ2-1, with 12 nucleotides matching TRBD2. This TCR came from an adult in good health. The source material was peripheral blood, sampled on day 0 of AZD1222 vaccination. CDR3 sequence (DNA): TGCGCCAGCAGCTTGGGGGGCCCTCTAGCGGGAGGGAACCACAATGAGCAGTTCTTC. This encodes CASSLGGPLAGGNHNEQFF.